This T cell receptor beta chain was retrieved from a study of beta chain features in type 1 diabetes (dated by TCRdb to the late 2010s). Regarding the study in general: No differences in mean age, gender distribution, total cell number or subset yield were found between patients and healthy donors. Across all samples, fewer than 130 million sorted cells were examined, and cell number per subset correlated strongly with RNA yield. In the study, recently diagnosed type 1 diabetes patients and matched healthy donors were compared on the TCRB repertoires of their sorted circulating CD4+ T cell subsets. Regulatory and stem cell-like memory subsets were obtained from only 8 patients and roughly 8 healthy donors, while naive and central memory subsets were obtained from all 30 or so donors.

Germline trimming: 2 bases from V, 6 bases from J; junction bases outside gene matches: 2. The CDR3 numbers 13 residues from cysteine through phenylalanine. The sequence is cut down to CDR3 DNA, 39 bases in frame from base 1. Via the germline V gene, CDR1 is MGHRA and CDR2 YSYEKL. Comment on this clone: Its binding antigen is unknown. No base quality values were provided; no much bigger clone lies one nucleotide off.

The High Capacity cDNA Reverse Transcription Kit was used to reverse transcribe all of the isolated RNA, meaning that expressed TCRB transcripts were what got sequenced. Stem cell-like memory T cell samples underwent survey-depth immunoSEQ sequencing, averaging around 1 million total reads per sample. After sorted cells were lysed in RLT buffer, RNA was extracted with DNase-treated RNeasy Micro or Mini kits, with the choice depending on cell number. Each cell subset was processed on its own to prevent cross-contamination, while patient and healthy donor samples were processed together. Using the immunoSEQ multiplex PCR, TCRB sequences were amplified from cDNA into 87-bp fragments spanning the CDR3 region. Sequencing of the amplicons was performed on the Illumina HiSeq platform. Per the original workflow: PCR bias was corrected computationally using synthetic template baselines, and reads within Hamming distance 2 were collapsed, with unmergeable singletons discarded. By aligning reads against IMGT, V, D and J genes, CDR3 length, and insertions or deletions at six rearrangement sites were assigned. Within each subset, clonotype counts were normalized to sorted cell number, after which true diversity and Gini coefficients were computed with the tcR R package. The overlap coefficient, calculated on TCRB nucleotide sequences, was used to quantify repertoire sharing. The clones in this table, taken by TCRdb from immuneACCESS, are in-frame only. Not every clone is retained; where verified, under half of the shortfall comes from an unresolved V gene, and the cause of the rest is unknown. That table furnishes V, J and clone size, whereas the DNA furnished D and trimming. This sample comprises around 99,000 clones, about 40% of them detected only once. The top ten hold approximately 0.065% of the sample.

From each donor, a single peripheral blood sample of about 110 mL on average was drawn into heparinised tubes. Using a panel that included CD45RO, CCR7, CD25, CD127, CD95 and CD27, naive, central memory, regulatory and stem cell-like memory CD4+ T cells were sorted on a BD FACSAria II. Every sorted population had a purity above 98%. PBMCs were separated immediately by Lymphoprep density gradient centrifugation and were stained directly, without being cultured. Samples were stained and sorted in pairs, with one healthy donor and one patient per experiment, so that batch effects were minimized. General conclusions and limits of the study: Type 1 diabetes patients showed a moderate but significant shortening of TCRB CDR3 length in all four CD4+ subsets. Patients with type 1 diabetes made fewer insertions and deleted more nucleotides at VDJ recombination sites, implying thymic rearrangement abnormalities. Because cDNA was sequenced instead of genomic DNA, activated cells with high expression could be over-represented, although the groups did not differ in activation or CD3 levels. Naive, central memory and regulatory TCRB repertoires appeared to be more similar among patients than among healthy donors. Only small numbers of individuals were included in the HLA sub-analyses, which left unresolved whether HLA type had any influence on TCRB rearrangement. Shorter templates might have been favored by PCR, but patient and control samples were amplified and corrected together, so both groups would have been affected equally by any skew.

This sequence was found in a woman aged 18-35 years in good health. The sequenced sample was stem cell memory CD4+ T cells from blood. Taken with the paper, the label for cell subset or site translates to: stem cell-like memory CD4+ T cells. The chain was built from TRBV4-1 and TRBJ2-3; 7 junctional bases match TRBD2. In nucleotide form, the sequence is TGCGCCAGCAGCCAACAACTAGCGGATACGCAGTATTTT. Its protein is CASSQQLADTQYF.